This is a list of T cell receptor beta chains from one sample in a study of blood T cell repertoires in COVID-19. Clones were sequenced by immunoSEQ multiplex PCR, and TCRdb holds only the in-frame ones, with some missing. The data show about 220,000 clones, about 80% seen once. Sequenced input: peripheral blood. The receptor set was obtained from an older woman with acute or convalescent COVID-19. CDR3s leave out the opening cysteine and the closing phenylalanine or tryptophan. The order of the fields is J gene, V gene, CDR3 protein.

J: TRBJ2-3
V: TRBV24-1
CDR3: ATSDGDYTDTQY

J: TRBJ1-1
V: TRBV27
CDR3: ASSLTVNTEAF

J: TRBJ1-2
V: TRBV14
CDR3: ASSQWAGDGYT

J: TRBJ2-5
V: TRBV7-2
CDR3: ASSPGAGGYRQY

J: TRBJ2-7
V: TRBV11-1
CDR3: ASSLAEGSYEQY

J: TRBJ1-2
V: TRBV19
CDR3: ASSNPGQGALGYT

J: TRBJ1-4
V: TRBV4-2
CDR3: ASSQDGARSGLEKLF

J: TRBJ1-2
V: TRBV28
CDR3: ASSLGPDRVFGYT

J: TRBJ2-1
V: TRBV14
CDR3: ASSQLAGAEQF

J: TRBJ2-1
V: TRBV24-1
CDR3: ATSKGVGGSYNEQF

J: TRBJ1-5
V: TRBV19
CDR3: ASSSRGQPQH

J: TRBJ2-3
V: TRBV5-1
CDR3: ASSSGGGDTQY

J: TRBJ2-2
V: TRBV4-2
CDR3: ASSQVFPANTGELF

J: TRBJ1-2
V: TRBV6-5
CDR3: ASEETVFGSYGYT

J: TRBJ2-3
V: TRBV19
CDR3: ASSIDLRGGLTQY

J: TRBJ1-4
V: TRBV9
CDR3: ASSTTGGNEKLF

J: TRBJ1-6
V: TRBV5-1
CDR3: ASSRQANSPLH

J: TRBJ2-5
V: TRBV5-1
CDR3: ASSLDAVGTQY

J: TRBJ1-1
V: TRBV6-5
CDR3: ASSPRGQGVEAF

J: TRBJ1-3
V: TRBV7-9
CDR3: ASSLASQGGSGNTIY

J: TRBJ2-7
V: TRBV6-1
CDR3: ASSEGQAGEY

J: TRBJ1-1
V: TRBV5-8
CDR3: ASSWVAGGRTEAF

J: TRBJ1-3
V: TRBV30
CDR3: AWTRDKSGNTIY

J: TRBJ1-6
V: TRBV27
CDR3: ASSFFRDVWDNNSPLH

J: TRBJ1-1
V: TRBV6-2/TRBV6-3
CDR3: ASSDPTPTGFTEAF

J: TRBJ1-2
V: TRBV9
CDR3: ARKRRSQGGYT

J: TRBJ2-3
V: TRBV29-1
CDR3: SVVIGTMRGTQY